This passage covers 5 T cell receptor beta chains from one sample sequenced in a study of T cells in Graves' hyperthyroidism and ophthalmopathy. TCR beta CDR3 sequences were amplified from RNA transcripts. HTBI primers were used for first-round RT-PCR of the TCR CDR3. TCRdb reprocessed the multiplex PCR reads with MiXCR, giving one entry per CDR3 protein. The table shows over 150,000 distinct CDR3 sequences, with 17% occurring only once. Sequenced sample: blood. These receptors were collected from a woman aged 45-65 years with Graves' hyperthyroidism.

Points on this clonotype: A read error may explain this, as a much larger clone is one base away. Since the CDR3 does not end with the conserved phenylalanine or tryptophan, this likely comes from a read error. The rearrangement uses TRBV10-3 and TRBJ1-1, with D unresolved. The CDR3 totals 12 residues. From germline, CDR1 is ENHRY and CDR2 SYGVKD. Trimming stripped 2 bases from V and 6 bases from J, with 7 bases between. CDR3 bases: TGTGCCATCAGTGAGGGCAGCCCTGAAGCTTTCTCT. Its protein is CAISEGSPEAFS.

This clonotype was seen many times. This chain joins TRBV15 and TRBJ1-3; D is uncertain. The germline gives CDR1 LNHNV, CDR2 YYDKDF (reference sequence). CDR3 length: 12 residues. V dropped 1 base and J dropped 2 bases, with 0 bases sitting between them. This chain's CDR3 is CATSRAGNTIYF. The DNA for the CDR3 is TGTGCCACCAGCAGAGCTGGAAACACCATATATTTT. The variable domain in full, with the rest retrieved from reference TRBV15 and TRBJ1-3, is DAMVIQNPRYQVTQFGKPVTLSCSQTLNHNVMYWYQQKSSQAPKLLFHYYDKDFNNEADTPDNFQSRRPNTSFCFLDIRSPGLGDTAMYLCATSRAGNTIYFGEGSWLTVV.

This clonotype was picked up many times. V usage is TRBV12-5 and J usage is TRBJ2-7, with TRBD1 matching over 9 bases. Per the germline V gene, CDR1 is LGHNT and CDR2 is FRNRAP. Trimming at V came to 7 bases and at J to 1 base, leaving 5 bases not matched to a gene. This CDR3 contains 14 residues. CDR3 DNA: TGTGCTAGTGCCAGGGACAGGGCTTCCTACGAGCAGTACTTC. Translation gives CASARDRASYEQYF.

Many counts were recorded for this clonotype. The chain carries TRBV29-1 and TRBJ2-7; D possibly corresponds to TRBD1 (5 bases). Germline CDR1 SQVTM, CDR2 ANQGSEA. Deletions cut 7 bases from V and 6 bases from J, with 19 bases between. The CDR3 is made up of 13 amino acids. The CDR3 nucleotides are TGCAGCGCAGACTTTAGGGGATGGGGCGAGCAGTACTTC. Amino acid sequence: CSADFRGWGEQYF.

This clonotype has at least ten counts. J is TRBJ2-1 and V is TRBV24-1; D may match TRBD1 or TRBD2 (5 bases each). The CDR3 consists of 16 residues. Trimming took off 9 bases at V and 0 bases at J, with 17 bases between the two ends. The germline V gene encodes CDR1 KGHDR and CDR2 SFDVKD. This CDR3 reads CATETRGGSSYNEQFF. The CDR3 nucleotides are TGTGCCACCGAGACTCGGGGCGGAAGCTCCTACAATGAGCAGTTCTTC.